Each of the 22 T cell receptor beta chains below was sequenced from the same sample in a study of blood T cell repertoires in COVID-19. TCRdb's table, derived via immunoSEQ multiplex PCR, lists solely in-frame clones and lacks some. The table shows about 170,000 clones, with roughly 84% occurring only once. Sequenced input: peripheral blood. These receptors were collected from a man between 65 and 85 years old with active or convalescent COVID-19.

The chain combines TRBV18 with TRBJ1-5, with D perhaps TRBD1 (5 bases). Germline CDR1 is KGHSH and CDR2 is LQKENI. This CDR3 is 16 amino acids long. V was cut by 8 bases and J by 7 bases, with 24 bases left in between. The CDR3 coding sequence is TGTGCCAGCACCCAATATGGCGGGCAGGGAGGACAGCCCCAGCATTTT. This translates into CASTQYGGQGGQPQHF.

This clone has only a few counts. This chain connects TRBV7-9 to TRBJ1-1; D gene ambiguous. Germline V lookup: CDR1 SEHNR, CDR2 FQNEAQ (reference sequence). The CDR3 sequence is 13 residues long. The V and J ends lost 3 bases and 0 bases respectively, with 5 bases between them. The CDR3 nucleotides read TGTGCCAGCAGCTTTTCCGTGAACACTGAAGCTTTCTTT. This codes for CASSFSVNTEAFF.

The chain joins TRBV6-5 to TRBJ1-2, with TRBD1 identical over 7 bases. The CDR3 covers 14 residues. J gave up 2 bases and V 4 bases, and 4 bases lay outside the gene matches. Germline V gives CDR1 MNHEY, CDR2 SVGAGI. As DNA, the CDR3 is TGTGCCAGCAGTTGGGAACAGGGGAACTATGGCTACACCTTC. This codes for CASSWEQGNYGYTF.

This chain joins TRBV6-5 and TRBJ1-6; maybe TRBD1 (5 bases). CDR3 length: 16 residues. V dropped 1 base and J dropped 5 bases, with 12 bases sitting between them. Per the germline V gene, CDR1 is MNHEY and CDR2 is SVGAGI. The CDR3 DNA follows: TGTGCCAGCAGTTACTTGGGGCCAGAGGATAATTCACCCCTCCACTTT. Its protein product is CASSYLGPEDNSPLHF.

A single count supports this clone. V is TRBV19 and J is TRBJ1-4, with unresolved D. The CDR3 is 14 amino acids. Between the trimmed V and J ends, which lost 5 bases and 0 bases, there was a span of 7 bases. CDR1 and CDR2 (germline): LNHDA, SQIVND (reference sequence). This CDR3 is CASSFSATNEKLFF. Here the CDR3 DNA reads TGTGCCAGTAGTTTCAGCGCAACTAATGAAAAACTGTTTTTT.

The CDR3 DNA sequence: TGTGCCAGCAGTAGGATCGGGACAGGGAACTACGAGCAGTACTTC. This translates into CASSRIGTGNYEQYF. The chain combines TRBV5-5 with TRBJ2-7, with 9 nucleotides matching TRBD1. Germline CDR1 and CDR2: SGHKS and YYEKEE (reference sequence). CDR3 size: 15 residues. J was trimmed by 3 bases and V by 5 bases; bases with no gene match: 9. Using reference TRBV5-5 and TRBJ2-7 for the parts outside the CDR3, the full variable domain is DAGVTQSPTHLIKTRGQQVTLRCSPISGHKSVSWYQQVLGQGPQFIFQYYEKEERGRGNFPDRFSARQFPNYSSELNVNALLLGDSALYLCASSRIGTGNYEQYFGPGTRLTVT.

The V and J genes are TRBV7-2 and TRBJ1-2; 11 nucleotides agree with TRBD1. The germline V gene has CDR1 SGHTA and CDR2 FQGNSA. The CDR3 sequence is 14 residues long. V shed 3 bases, J shed 7 bases, and the junction held 4 bases outside the gene matches. The CDR3 DNA follows: TGTGCCAGCAGCTTGGACAGGGGGCGGGTTGGCTACACCTTC. It translates to CASSLDRGRVGYTF.

The rearrangement links TRBV24-1 to TRBJ2-7; TRBD1 matches 7 bases. The CDR3 covers 15 residues. With V trimmed by 3 bases and J by 4 bases, 8 bases remained unmatched. Germline CDR1 KGHDR, CDR2 SFDVKD. The CDR3 coding sequence is TGTGCCACCAGTGATCCCCGGGACAGAAAGTACGAGCAGTACTTC. This gives the protein CATSDPRDRKYEQYF.

V usage is TRBV7-2 and J usage is TRBJ2-5; possible D gene TRBD1, 6 bases. Germline CDR1 is SGHTA and CDR2 is FQGNSA. This CDR3 comprises 12 residues. The V end was cut by 2 bases, the J end by 10 bases, with 11 bases between. CDR3: CASSLSGTSQYF. The CDR3 DNA reads TGTGCCAGCAGCTTATCAGGGACAAGCCAGTACTTC. Complete variable domain (other parts from reference TRBV7-2 and TRBJ2-5): GAGVSQSPSNKVTEKGKDVELRCDPISGHTALYWYRQSLGQGLEFLIYFQGNSAPDKSGLPSDRFSAERTGGSVSTLTIQRTQQEDSAVYLCASSLSGTSQYFGPGTRLLVL.

The chain carries TRBV10-1 and TRBJ2-4, with 12 bases identical to TRBD1. Germline lookup yields CDR1 WNHNN and CDR2 SYGVQD (reference sequence). The CDR3 extends over 17 amino acids. Trimming took 7 bases from V and 8 from J; bases not matched to a gene: 15. This chain's CDR3 is CASTVFSGQGASYIQYF. The CDR3 DNA is TGCGCCAGCACCGTTTTCTCGGGACAGGGGGCGTCTTACATTCAGTACTTC.

Written as DNA, the CDR3 is TGTGCCAGCAGCGACGGACAGGGCGACACCGGGGAGCTGTTTTTT. Translation gives CASSDGQGDTGELFF. This chain links TRBV11-3 with TRBJ2-2; TRBD1 matches at 8 bases. The CDR3 has 15 amino acids. V was clipped by 5 bases and J by 3 bases; unmatched bases: 5. The germline V gene has CDR1 SGHNT and CDR2 YENEEA.

CDR3 amino acids: CASSLEPGQNSPLHF. The CDR3 region has the DNA TGTGCCAGCAGCTTAGAGCCGGGACAAAATTCACCCCTCCACTTT. V usage is TRBV7-2 and J usage is TRBJ1-6; tentative D call: TRBD1 (6 bases). Germline V gene lookup returns CDR1 SGHTA and CDR2 FQGNSA. The CDR3 spans 15 residues. V lost 1 base and J 7 bases, leaving 11 bases between the germline ends.

The chain recombines TRBV15 with TRBJ1-2; the D is unclear. Germline V lookup: CDR1 LNHNV, CDR2 YYDKDF (reference sequence). The CDR3 consists of 13 residues. With 0 bases removed from V and 8 bases from J, the gap between germline ends came to 10 bases. The CDR3 region has the DNA TGTGCCACCAGCAGAGAGTCAGCGAGGGGCTACACCTTC. This sequence encodes CATSRESARGYTF.

The chain combines TRBV7-8 with TRBJ1-6; D gene uncertain. This CDR3 region has 15 residues. CDR1 is SGHVS and CDR2 is FQNEAQ in the germline V gene. V dropped 3 bases and J dropped 0 bases, with 6 bases sitting between them. CDR3 in amino acids: CASSLGSSYNSPLHF. The CDR3 nucleotides are TGTGCCAGCAGCTTGGGCAGCTCCTATAATTCACCCCTCCACTTT.

This clone was seen a handful of times. CDR3: CASTTGFGEQFF. The DNA of the CDR3 is TGTGCCAGCACGACAGGGTTTGGTGAGCAGTTCTTC. The V call is TRBV12-3 or TRBV12-4, the J call TRBJ2-1; 7 nucleotides match TRBD1. V shed 7 bases, J shed 9 bases, and the junction held 6 bases outside the gene matches. The CDR3 has 12 amino acids.

The CDR3 reads CASSQGASNTEAFF. The CDR3 DNA is TGTGCCAGCAGCCAAGGGGCATCGAACACTGAAGCTTTCTTT. The chain recombines TRBV3-1 (or the pseudogene TRBV3-2) with TRBJ1-1; D unresolved. The V end lost 1 base, the J end lost 1 base, and 7 bases lay between the germline ends. This CDR3 is 14 amino acids long. CDR1 is LGHDT, CDR2 YNNKEL, per germline (reference sequence).

This clone was detected only once. J is TRBJ2-7 and V is TRBV3-1 (or the pseudogene TRBV3-2), with 7 bases lining up with TRBD1. The CDR3 runs 14 residues. Germline CDR1 LGHDT, CDR2 YNNKEL (reference sequence). Trimming removed 2 bases from V and 9 bases from J; junction bases left unmatched: 10. CDR3 sequence (DNA): TGTGCCAGCAGCCAACCGGGACAGCCCTTAGGGCAGTACTTC. Translated, it gives CASSQPGQPLGQYF.

The chain links TRBV24-1 to TRBJ1-4; 7 bases map to TRBD1. With 3 bases clipped from V and 4 bases from J, the junction kept 4 bases outside the gene matches. The length of the CDR3 is 15 residues. Looked up from germline, CDR1 is KGHDR and CDR2 is SFDVKD. The CDR3 reads CATSDAGTVNEKLFF. The CDR3 DNA reads as TGTGCCACCAGTGATGCCGGGACAGTTAATGAAAAACTGTTTTTT.

The chain combines TRBV19 with TRBJ2-5, with 7 bases matching TRBD1. Unmatched junction bases numbered 3, after V lost 3 bases and J lost 2 bases. The V gene's germline CDR1 is LNHDA and CDR2 SQIVND (reference sequence). The CDR3 covers 14 residues. The CDR3 DNA sequence: TGTGCCAGTAGTATGGGACAGCTTCAAGAGACCCAGTACTTC. As protein: CASSMGQLQETQYF. Drawing the rest from reference TRBV19 and TRBJ2-5, the complete variable domain is DGGITQSPKYLFRKEGQNVTLSCEQNLNHDAMYWYRQDPGQGLRLIYYSQIVNDFQKGDIAEGYSVSREKKESFPLTVTSAQKNPTAFYLCASSMGQLQETQYFGPGTRLLVL.

This chain uses TRBV6-6 with TRBJ1-2; D is unresolved. The V gene's germline CDR1 is MNHNY and CDR2 SVGAGI (reference sequence). Trimming left V 6 bases short and J 3 bases short, with 14 bases between. This CDR3 comprises 14 residues. Here the CDR3 DNA reads TGTGCCAGCAGAAAATCCGGGGTTTACTATGGCTACACCTTC. It encodes CASRKSGVYYGYTF.

V gene TRBV4-3 combines with J gene TRBJ1-4; possible D gene TRBD1, 5 bases. The germline CDR1 and CDR2 sequences are LGHNA and YSLEER. V was trimmed by 3 bases and J by 6 bases, leaving 20 bases between them. This CDR3 is 17 amino acids long. The CDR3 bases are TGCGCCAGCAGCCACGGGGGAATGGGGATTCGGGATGAAAAACTGTTTTTT. Residues: CASSHGGMGIRDEKLFF.

J is TRBJ1-5 and V is TRBV30; D is unresolved. The ends were cut back, 0 bases at V and 5 bases at J, with 8 bases in the middle. Germline V gives CDR1 GTSNPN, CDR2 SVGIG (reference sequence). The CDR3 runs 13 residues. The CDR3 loop reads CAWSVSEYQPQHF. In nucleotides, the CDR3 is TGTGCCTGGAGTGTGTCGGAGTATCAGCCCCAGCATTTT.